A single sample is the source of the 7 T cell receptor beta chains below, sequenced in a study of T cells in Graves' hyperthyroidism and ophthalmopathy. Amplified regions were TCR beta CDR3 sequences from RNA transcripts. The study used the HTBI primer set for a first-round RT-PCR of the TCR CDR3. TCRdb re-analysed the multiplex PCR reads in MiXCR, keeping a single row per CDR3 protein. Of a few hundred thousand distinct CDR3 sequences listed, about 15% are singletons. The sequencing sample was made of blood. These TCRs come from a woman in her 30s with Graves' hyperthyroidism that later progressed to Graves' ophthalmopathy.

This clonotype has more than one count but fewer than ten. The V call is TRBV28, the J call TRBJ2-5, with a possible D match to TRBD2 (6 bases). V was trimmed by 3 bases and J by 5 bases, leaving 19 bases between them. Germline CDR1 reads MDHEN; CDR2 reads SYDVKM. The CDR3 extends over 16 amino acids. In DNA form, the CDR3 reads TGTGCCAGCAGTTTGGAAATGGGACTTTCCCGGGAGACCCAGTACTTC. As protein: CASSLEMGLSRETQYF.

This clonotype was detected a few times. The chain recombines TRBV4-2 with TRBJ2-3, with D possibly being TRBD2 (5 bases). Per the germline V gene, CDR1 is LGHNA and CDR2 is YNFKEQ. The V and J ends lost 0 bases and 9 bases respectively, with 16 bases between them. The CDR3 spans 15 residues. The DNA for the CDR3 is TGTGCCAGCAGCCAAGAGTCCACGGACTTCGGCACGCAGTATTTT. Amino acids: CASSQESTDFGTQYF.

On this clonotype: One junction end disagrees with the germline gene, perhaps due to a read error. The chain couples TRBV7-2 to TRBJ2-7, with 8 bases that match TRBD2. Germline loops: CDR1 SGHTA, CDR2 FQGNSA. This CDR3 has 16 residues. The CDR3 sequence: CGSSLISAGGLYDQYF. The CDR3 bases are TGTGGCAGCAGCTTAATTTCGGCGGGAGGCTTATACGACCAGTACTTC.

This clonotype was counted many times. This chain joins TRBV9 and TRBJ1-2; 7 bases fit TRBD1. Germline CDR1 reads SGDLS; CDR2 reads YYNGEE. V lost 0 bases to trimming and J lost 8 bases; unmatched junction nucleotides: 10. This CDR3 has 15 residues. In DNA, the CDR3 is TGTGCCAGCAGCGTAGCCGCGACAGGGTTGGAGGGCTACACCTTC. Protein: CASSVAATGLEGYTF.

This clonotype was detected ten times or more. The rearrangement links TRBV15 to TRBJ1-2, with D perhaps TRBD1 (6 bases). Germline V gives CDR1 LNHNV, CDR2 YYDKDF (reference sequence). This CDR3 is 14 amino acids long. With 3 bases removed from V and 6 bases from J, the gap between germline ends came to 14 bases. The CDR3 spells CATSSLRGGDGYTF. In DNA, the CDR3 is TGTGCCACCAGCAGCCTAAGGGGGGGTGATGGCTACACCTTC.

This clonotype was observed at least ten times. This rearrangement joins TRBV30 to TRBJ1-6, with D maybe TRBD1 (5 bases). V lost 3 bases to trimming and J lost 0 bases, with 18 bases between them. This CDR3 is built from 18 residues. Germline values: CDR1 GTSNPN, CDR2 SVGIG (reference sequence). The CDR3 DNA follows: TGTGCCTGGAGCGTACTTGGACACCTGAGCTCCTATAATTCACCCCTCCACTTT. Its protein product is CAWSVLGHLSSYNSPLHF.

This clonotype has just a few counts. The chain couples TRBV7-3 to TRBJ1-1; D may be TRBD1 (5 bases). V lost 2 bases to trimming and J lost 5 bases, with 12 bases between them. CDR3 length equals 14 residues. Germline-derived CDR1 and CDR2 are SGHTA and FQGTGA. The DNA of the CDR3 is TGTGCCAGCAGCTTAGGGTCAGGGAGGACTGAAGCTTTCTTT. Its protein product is CASSLGSGRTEAFF.